The 23 T cell receptor beta chains presented below share a single source sample, sequenced in a study of blood T cell repertoires in COVID-19. TCRdb keeps only in-frame clones here, not all; method: immunoSEQ multiplex PCR. This sample has 350,000 or so clones, with roughly 86% found just once. The sequenced sample was peripheral blood. Receptors were obtained from a woman aged 25 to 39 with COVID-19, enrolled during active disease.

The rearrangement uses TRBV2 and TRBJ1-5; TRBD1 might be the D (6 bases). The V end was cut by 7 bases, the J end by 4 bases, with 14 bases between. This CDR3 has 14 residues. CDR1 and CDR2 from the germline V gene are SNHLY and FYNNEI. The CDR3, as DNA: TGTGCCAGCAATATGTACAGGGAGAATCAGCCCCAGCATTTT. Amino acid sequence: CASNMYRENQPQHF.

J is TRBJ1-2 and V is TRBV6-5, with D possibly TRBD1 on 6 matching bases. Per germline, CDR1 MNHEY and CDR2 SVGAGI. V shed 7 bases and J shed 8 bases, with 17 bases lying between them. The CDR3 runs to 13 residues. CDR3 protein: CASMWTDLWGYTF. The CDR3 DNA reads as TGTGCCAGCATGTGGACAGACCTCTGGGGCTACACCTTC.

This chain links TRBV19 with TRBJ1-1; the match to TRBD1 covers 8 bases. Trimming at V came to 2 bases and at J to 3 bases, leaving 8 bases not matched to a gene. The length of the CDR3 is 16 residues. Germline CDR1 reads LNHDA; CDR2 reads SQIVND (reference sequence). The DNA of the CDR3 is TGTGCCAGTAGTATAAAGGCAGGGGGCGCGGACACTGAAGCTTTCTTT. Protein: CASSIKAGGADTEAFF.

The V gene is TRBV7-2, the J gene TRBJ2-3; D perhaps matches TRBD2 (6 bases). The CDR3 has 15 residues. Germline V lookup: CDR1 SGHTA, CDR2 FQGNSA. Trimming removed 5 bases at V and 0 bases at J, with 12 bases between. Here the CDR3 reads CASSRSGTSTDTQYF. The CDR3 bases are TGTGCCAGCAGCCGCTCCGGGACTAGCACAGATACGCAGTATTTT.

The gene calls are TRBV24-1 and TRBJ1-3, with a tentative D call TRBD1 (6 bases). The CDR3 length is 17 residues. CDR1 and CDR2 (germline): KGHDR, SFDVKD. V lost 0 bases to trimming and J lost 4 bases, with 15 bases between them. The DNA of the CDR3 is TGTGCCACCAGTGATTTGGAGGTAGGACAGCGGGGAAACACCATATATTTT. It encodes CATSDLEVGQRGNTIYF.

The chain carries TRBV7-2 and TRBJ2-2, with 8 bases fitting TRBD2. From germline, CDR1 is SGHTA and CDR2 FQGNSA. The CDR3 length is 15 residues. The V gene end was trimmed by 8 bases and the J gene end by 4 bases; junction bases not matched to a gene: 9. The DNA of the CDR3 is TGTGCCAGCCGGGGGGGGTGGGCCCGCACCGGGGAGCTGTTTTTT. Translated, it gives CASRGGWARTGELFF.

The J gene is TRBJ1-5, the V gene TRBV6-5, with D maybe TRBD1 (5 bases). Germline CDR1 and CDR2: MNHEY and SVGAGI. CDR3 length: 14 amino acids. V was trimmed by 7 bases and J by 6 bases, leaving 16 bases between them. The CDR3 DNA reads TGTGCCAGCATGAAGGGGAGGGCCGGTCAGCCCCAGCATTTT. It is translated as CASMKGRAGQPQHF.

The rearrangement links TRBV29-1 to TRBJ1-3; 7 nucleotides align to TRBD1. The CDR3 length is 14 residues. The germline CDR1 and CDR2 sequences are SQVTM and ANQGSEA. J lost 0 bases, V lost 7 bases, and 6 bases had no gene match. This chain's CDR3 is CSAWDSGSGNTIYF. The CDR3 coding sequence is TGCAGCGCCTGGGACAGCGGCTCTGGAAACACCATATATTTT.

The rearrangement links TRBV4-1 to TRBJ2-7, with TRBD2 identical over 10 bases. CDR1 MGHRA and CDR2 YSYEKL come from the germline V gene. This CDR3 region has 20 residues. V was pared by 0 bases and J by 6 bases, with 20 bases of the junction left unmatched. CDR3 protein: CASSQDVLAGTGRRWSEQYF. DNA for the CDR3: TGCGCCAGCAGCCAAGATGTACTAGCGGGAACCGGCCGGCGTTGGTCCGAGCAGTACTTC.

The V call is TRBV28, the J call TRBJ1-2; possible D gene TRBD1, 6 bases. The CDR3 is made up of 13 amino acids. Trimming pared 5 bases from V and 8 bases from J, leaving 15 bases between. Germline CDR1 is MDHEN and CDR2 is SYDVKM. CDR3 nucleotides: TGTGCCAGCAGTCCCGACGACAGGATCGGCTACACCTTC. It is translated as CASSPDDRIGYTF.

V usage is TRBV5-1 and J usage is TRBJ2-5, with TRBD2 as a possible D gene (6 bases). CDR3 length equals 17 residues. Germline V gives CDR1 SGHRS, CDR2 YFSETQ. V was cut by 4 bases and J by 1 base, with 20 bases left in between. The CDR3 loop reads CASSRMGPGAPQETQYF. The DNA for the CDR3 is TGCGCCAGCAGCCGCATGGGCCCGGGAGCCCCCCAAGAGACCCAGTACTTC.

CDR3 sequence (DNA): TGTGCCAGCAGAGAGGAATACGAGCAGTACTTC. Its protein product is CASREEYEQYF. The chain couples TRBV6-5 to TRBJ2-7, with no clear D. The ends were cut back, 6 bases at V and 4 bases at J, with 7 bases in the middle. This CDR3 is 11 amino acids long. In germline, CDR1 is MNHEY, CDR2 SVGAGI.

Only one count was recorded for this clone. CDR3 protein: CASSSQAPSYGYTF. The CDR3 nucleotides read TGTGCCAGCAGTTCACAGGCCCCATCCTATGGCTACACCTTC. The J gene is TRBJ1-2, the V gene TRBV28; the D gene is possibly TRBD1 (5 bases). V was shortened by 4 bases and J by 4 bases, with 13 bases between the two germline ends. The CDR3 runs 14 residues. The germline gives CDR1 MDHEN, CDR2 SYDVKM.

The gene calls are TRBV7-9 and TRBJ1-5; 8 bases agree with TRBD1. Germline trimming cut 5 bases from V and 4 bases from J; bases unmatched to any gene: 4. The V gene's germline CDR1 is SEHNR and CDR2 FQNEAQ (reference sequence). This CDR3 is 14 amino acids long. This CDR3 is CASSVDRDNQPQHF. Here the CDR3 DNA reads TGTGCCAGCAGCGTGGACAGGGATAATCAGCCCCAGCATTTT.

This clone has a handful of counts. The V and J genes are TRBV7-2 and TRBJ2-7; 8 bases are shared with TRBD2. The V gene's germline CDR1 is SGHTA and CDR2 FQGNSA. The J segment lost 5 bases and the V segment lost 4 bases, leaving 10 bases of the junction unmatched. The CDR3 covers 15 residues. This CDR3 reads CASSSPLAGGDEQYF. Here the CDR3 DNA reads TGTGCCAGCAGCTCCCCTCTAGCGGGTGGCGACGAGCAGTACTTC.

CDR3 in amino acids: CASSPDRSFNEKLFF. DNA for the CDR3: TGTGCCAGCTCACCAGACAGGTCATTCAATGAAAAACTGTTTTTT. The chain has TRBV18 and TRBJ1-4, with a possible D match to TRBD1 (6 bases). Trimming removed 2 bases from V and 5 bases from J, with 12 bases in between. CDR3 length equals 15 residues. In germline, CDR1 is KGHSH, CDR2 LQKENI.

This clone was found once. The rearrangement joins TRBV2 to TRBJ2-1; 7 nucleotides align to TRBD2. Germline V CDR1 and CDR2: SNHLY, FYNNEI. CDR3 length: 14 amino acids. V lost 5 bases and J lost 4; bases outside the gene matches: 5. The CDR3 DNA reads TGTGCCAGCAGTAAGCGGGACCGTTACAATGAGCAGTTCTTC. It encodes CASSKRDRYNEQFF.

The genes are TRBV6-5 and TRBJ2-7, with D uncertain. From germline, CDR1 is MNHEY and CDR2 SVGAGI. CDR3 length: 14 residues. V was clipped by 9 bases and J by 1 base, with 16 bases between them. CDR3 nucleotides: TGTGCCAGTTCAGCCGACACTTTATCCTACGAGCAGTACTTC. Amino acids: CASSADTLSYEQYF.

CDR3 loop: CASSLISRGEQYF. In nucleotides, the CDR3 is TGTGCCAGCAGCTTAATCTCTCGGGGCGAGCAGTACTTC. This chain links TRBV7-2 with TRBJ2-7, with a possible D match to TRBD2 (5 bases). Trimming took 2 bases from V and 6 from J, leaving 11 bases between them. CDR3 length: 13 amino acids. Germline CDR1 and CDR2: SGHTA and FQGNSA. The full variable domain, in which reference TRBV7-2 and TRBJ2-7 provide the parts outside the CDR3, is GAGVSQSPSNKVTEKGKDVELRCDPISGHTALYWYRQSLGQGLEFLIYFQGNSAPDKSGLPSDRFSAERTGGSVSTLTIQRTQQEDSAVYLCASSLISRGEQYFGPGTRLTVT.

This chain links TRBV24-1 with TRBJ1-2; 9 bases align to TRBD1. The V and J ends lost 2 bases and 7 bases, in that order; junction bases with no gene match: 7. The CDR3 has 15 amino acids. Germline lookup yields CDR1 KGHDR and CDR2 SFDVKD. In DNA form, the CDR3 reads TGTGCCACCAGTGATTCACAGGGGGCGCCGGGTGGCTACACCTTC. Residues: CATSDSQGAPGGYTF.

Only one count was recorded for this clone. This chain connects TRBV5-1 to TRBJ1-2; no definite D call. Trimming stripped 2 bases from V and 2 bases from J, with 7 bases between. CDR1 and CDR2 (germline): SGHRS, YFSETQ. The CDR3 spans 13 residues. CDR3 in amino acids: CASSFTENYGYTF. Here the CDR3 DNA reads TGCGCCAGCAGCTTCACAGAGAACTATGGCTACACCTTC. The variable domain in full, completed from reference TRBV5-1 and TRBJ1-2, reads KAGVTQTPRYLIKTRGQQVTLSCSPISGHRSVSWYQQTPGQGLQFLFEYFSETQRNKGNFPGRFSGRQFSNSRSEMNVSTLELGDSALYLCASSFTENYGYTFGSGTRLTVV.

The J gene is TRBJ1-3, the V gene TRBV4-3; D unclear. Germline CDR1 is LGHNA and CDR2 is YSLEER. V lost 0 bases to trimming and J lost 2 bases, with 8 bases between them. The length of the CDR3 is 15 residues. This CDR3 is CASSQEPGAGNTIYF. The CDR3 region has the DNA TGCGCCAGCAGCCAAGAGCCCGGGGCTGGAAACACCATATATTTT.

The chain is built from TRBV30 and TRBJ2-5, with 13 bases fitting TRBD2. The V gene end was trimmed by 0 bases and the J gene end by 5 bases; junction bases not matched to a gene: 15. CDR3 length: 19 amino acids. Germline values: CDR1 GTSNPN, CDR2 SVGIG (reference sequence). In nucleotides, the CDR3 is TGTGCCTGGAGTGTAGCCGGGGTACTAGCGGGAGGGCGGGGGGAGACCCAGTACTTC. This gives the protein CAWSVAGVLAGGRGETQYF.